The 9 T cell receptor beta chains reported below all come from one sample, sequenced in a study of blood T cell repertoires in COVID-19. The table came from immunoSEQ multiplex PCR; TCRdb's copy has only in-frame clones and leaves some out. The table includes approximately 250,000 clones, about 80% detected once. Source material: peripheral blood. These receptors were taken from a human donor in a cohort sampled during active COVID-19.

The chain joins TRBV6-5 to TRBJ2-3; D possibly corresponds to TRBD2 (6 bases). The germline V gene encodes CDR1 MNHEY and CDR2 SVGAGI. The CDR3 contains 14 residues. Deletions cut 6 bases from V and 4 bases from J, with 14 bases between. The CDR3 region is CASRRGPRADTQYF. The DNA of the CDR3 is TGTGCCAGCAGGCGGGGACCCAGGGCAGATACGCAGTATTTT.

This sequence joins TRBV7-9 and TRBJ2-7; TRBD2 matches at 10 bases. The V segment lost 5 bases and the J segment 4 bases; nucleotides outside the gene matches: 8. CDR1 and CDR2 from the germline V gene are SEHNR and FQNEAQ (reference sequence). The CDR3 totals 15 residues. The CDR3: CASSGSGRAGYEQYF. The CDR3 DNA reads TGTGCCAGCAGCGGGAGCGGGAGGGCCGGTTACGAGCAGTACTTC.

This clone showed up just once. V usage is TRBV5-1 and J usage is TRBJ2-2; 9 positions agree with TRBD2. This CDR3 region has 17 residues. The germline gives CDR1 SGHRS, CDR2 YFSETQ. Germline trimming cut 4 bases from V and 3 bases from J; bases unmatched to any gene: 10. The CDR3 here is CASSPPGAGGYTGELFF. The CDR3 bases are TGCGCCAGCAGCCCCCCGGGGGCGGGAGGGTACACCGGGGAGCTGTTTTTT.

The genes are TRBV20-1 and TRBJ2-1; D uncertain. The CDR3 consists of 11 residues. The ends were cut back, 5 bases at V and 3 bases at J, with 5 bases in the middle. Germline assignment: CDR1 DFQATT and CDR2 SNEGSKA (reference sequence). The CDR3 reads CSAPDYNEQFF. CDR3 bases: TGCAGTGCTCCAGACTACAATGAGCAGTTCTTC.

The chain combines TRBV5-6 with TRBJ1-6; 7 bases align to TRBD1. Trimming at V came to 5 bases and at J to 1 base, leaving 9 bases not matched to a gene. Germline CDR1 SGHDT, CDR2 YYEEEE. The CDR3 is 17 amino acids. CDR3 in DNA: TGTGCCAGCAGTGCCGGGACAGCTGTTTCCTATAATTCACCCCTCCACTTT. Translating gives CASSAGTAVSYNSPLHF.

The rearrangement links TRBV4-2 to TRBJ2-2; 9 bases map to TRBD2. The V segment lost 3 bases and the J segment 4 bases; nucleotides outside the gene matches: 15. CDR1 and CDR2 from the germline V gene are LGHNA and YNFKEQ. The CDR3 is 19 amino acids. Here the CDR3 reads CASSQYGAAGGPGTGELFF. The CDR3 DNA reads TGTGCCAGCAGCCAGTACGGCGCGGCGGGGGGGCCGGGCACCGGGGAGCTGTTTTTT.

The chain is built from TRBV6-2 or TRBV6-3 and TRBJ2-7, with D hard to call. Trimming stripped 0 bases from V and 0 bases from J, with 9 bases between. This CDR3 has 15 amino acids. Germline CDR1 and CDR2: MNHEY and SVGEGT. CDR3 sequence (DNA): TGTGCCAGCAGTTACTCGGCACAGATCTCCTACGAGCAGTACTTC. Its translation: CASSYSAQISYEQYF.

CDR3 protein: CASSPLLSGQGAYEQYF. In DNA form, the CDR3 reads TGTGCCAGCTCACCACTCTTAAGCGGACAGGGGGCCTACGAGCAGTACTTC. This chain links TRBV18 with TRBJ2-7, with 10 positions matching TRBD1. Germline V gives CDR1 KGHSH, CDR2 LQKENI. The CDR3 sequence is 17 residues long. V shed 1 base and J 2 bases; nucleotides not matched to a gene: 8.

This sequence joins TRBV6-5 and TRBJ2-5; TRBD2 matches at 8 bases. CDR1 is MNHEY and CDR2 is SVGAGI in the germline V gene. Trimming cost V 5 bases and J 1 base; bases outside gene matches: 6. The CDR3 is 15 amino acids. In nucleotides, the CDR3 is TGTGCCAGCAGTAGCCAGCGGGGGATCCAAGAGACCCAGTACTTC. This encodes CASSSQRGIQETQYF.